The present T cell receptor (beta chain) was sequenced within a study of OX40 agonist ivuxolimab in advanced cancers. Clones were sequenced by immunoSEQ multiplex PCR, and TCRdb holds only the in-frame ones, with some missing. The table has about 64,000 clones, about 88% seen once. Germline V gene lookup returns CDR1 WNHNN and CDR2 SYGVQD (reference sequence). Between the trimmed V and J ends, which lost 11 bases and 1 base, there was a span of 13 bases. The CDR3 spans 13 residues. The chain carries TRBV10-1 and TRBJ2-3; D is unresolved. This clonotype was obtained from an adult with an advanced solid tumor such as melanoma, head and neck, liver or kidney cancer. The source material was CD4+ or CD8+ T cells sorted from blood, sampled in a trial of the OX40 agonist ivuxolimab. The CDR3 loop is CAAKPSGTDTQYF. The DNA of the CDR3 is TGCGCCGCAAAACCCTCTGGCACAGATACGCAGTATTTT.